This is a list of T cell receptor beta chains from one sample in a study of PD-L1 blockade in urothelial cancer. Method: immunoSEQ multiplex PCR; TCRdb's copy keeps in-frame clones and lacks some. The sample includes about 87,000 clones, roughly 84% of them seen just once. The input for sequencing was PBMCs, taken around atezolizumab (anti-PD-L1) treatment. Receptor source: a man in his 60s with urothelial cancer. Both conserved end residues are trimmed from each CDR3.

TRBJ1-3 TRBV30 AWRKGGASRFSGNTIY
TRBJ1-3 TRBV27 ASSPVGQGRNTIY
TRBJ1-3 TRBV6-5 ASKPNANRYTIY
TRBJ2-2 TRBV9 ASSAPGQLNTGELF
TRBJ2-7 TRBV28 ASISSGRTYEQY
TRBJ2-7 TRBV2 ASFREEGYEQY
TRBJ2-7 TRBV10-3 ASGSGTTLYEQY
TRBJ2-5 TRBV10-1 ASSGAVAQETQY
TRBJ2-5 TRBV29-1 SVDPAGGEGAEETQY
TRBJ2-3 TRBV7-9 ASSLRTGGITDTQY
TRBJ2-7 TRBV6-5 ASSYLAAYEQY
TRBJ1-2 TRBV5-5 ASSSPSEWGGSGYT
TRBJ2-7 TRBV7-6 ASSNRGREQY
TRBJ2-1 TRBV6-5 ASRRGTNYNEQF
TRBJ2-5 TRBV18 ASSPVNAGPIRETQY
TRBJ1-1 TRBV6-1 ASRLGQGNTEAF
TRBJ1-3 TRBV7-2 ASSFLPGNTIY
TRBJ1-5 TRBV27 ASTVPKGGAQH
TRBJ2-3 TRBV11-1 ASSRGLAGGPTDTQY
TRBJ2-2 TRBV7-6 ASSLGSGRLAGELF
TRBJ2-5 TRBV13 ASSRFLDRDQETQY
TRBJ1-4 TRBV25-1 ASTGQDYEKLF
TRBJ2-2 TRBV19 ASSMLQEITGELF
TRBJ2-1 TRBV7-9 ASSSTTGTVAVDEQF
TRBJ1-2 TRBV28 ASSLPGPQGGYT
TRBJ2-5 TRBV5-4 ASSRPGQGFQETQY
TRBJ1-2 TRBV13 ASSLRENYGYT
TRBJ2-5 TRBV5-6 ASSQQTGWETQY
TRBJ2-7 TRBV9 ASSVVASGRIWYEQY
TRBJ2-7 TRBV10-3 AISGSGQGAYEQY
TRBJ1-5 TRBV7-8 ASSLEQGMSNQPQH
TRBJ1-4 TRBV7-2 ASSLGGGGWEKLF
TRBJ2-7 TRBV6-5 ASRRREGPYEQY
TRBJ1-1 TRBV25-1 ASSDIGQGNTEAF
TRBJ2-3 TRBV29-1 SVWGGRTDTQY
TRBJ2-5 TRBV5-1 ASSFRGLAGVLDKETQY
TRBJ2-5 TRBV7-2 ASSPTSGRARETQY
TRBJ1-1 TRBV19 ASSMGGQVGGEAF
TRBJ2-7 TRBV5-4 ASSFGLGDPYEQY
TRBJ1-2 TRBV28 ASKTGQENGYT
TRBJ1-2 TRBV2 ASSVDPSDRDYGYT
TRBJ2-7 TRBV5-1 ASSSQLGAEQY
TRBJ2-3 TRBV9 ASSVGGGTPTDTQY
TRBJ1-4 TRBV28 ASSPPGVNEKLF
TRBJ2-3 TRBV5-4 ASSAEGLAGSTDTQY
TRBJ1-4 TRBV9 ASSVMGQGDEKLF
TRBJ2-2 TRBV19 ASSLGRGLGTGELF